This T cell receptor beta chain derives from a study of cytomegalovirus exposure and HLA in healthy donors. J gave up 1 base and V 0 bases, and 9 bases lay outside the gene matches. The CDR3 spans 18 residues. Germline V gene sequence: CDR1 SGHAT, CDR2 FQNNGV. Findings and caveats of the study: Common viral pathogens were later found to be apparently linked to several of the most significant clusters.

Amplification used 60 Vbeta primers and 13 Jbeta primers. Original processing methods: An analysis performed later counted 60 million to 90 million unique TCR beta chains (roughly 10 million of them shared). Method: immunoSEQ multiplex PCR; TCRdb's copy keeps in-frame clones and lacks some. The DNA was the basis for D and trimming; V, J and clone size are from that table. The sample lists about 190,000 clones; around 81% were seen once. Comments on this clone: Its antigen remains unidentified.

Source material: PBMCs. The chain couples TRBV11-2 to TRBJ2-5; 9 nucleotides align to TRBD2. The sequence derives from a woman aged 18-35 years in good health and CMV-seropositive. CDR3 loop: CASSLDLRGGGGQETQYF. The CDR3 nucleotides are TGTGCCAGCAGCTTAGATCTGCGGGGGGGCGGGGGCCAAGAGACCCAGTACTTC.